One and the same sample provided the 3 T cell receptor beta chains below, sequenced in a study of blood T cell repertoires in COVID-19. Sequencing was performed with immunoSEQ multiplex PCR; in TCRdb, only in-frame clones are kept and a portion is missing. Among some 390,000 clones, 80% to 90% were seen once, and the ten largest hold over 2%. Input material: peripheral blood. Receptors originate from an older woman with COVID-19, enrolled during active disease.

The gene calls are TRBV4-2 and TRBJ2-7; possibly TRBD2 for D (7 bases). V was shortened by 0 bases and J by 7 bases, with 16 bases between the two germline ends. CDR1 LGHNA and CDR2 YNFKEQ come from the germline V gene. The CDR3 has 15 amino acids. CDR3 sequence (DNA): TGTGCCAGCAGCCAAGATATCGGGGGAGGGGGAGAGCAGTACTTC. Translation gives CASSQDIGGGGEQYF.

V and J are TRBV7-9 and TRBJ2-1, with D possibly TRBD2 on 6 matching bases. Looked up from germline, CDR1 is SEHNR and CDR2 is FQNEAQ (reference sequence). The CDR3 sequence is 16 residues long. V lost 11 bases, J lost 0 bases, and 20 bases lay in between. CDR3 sequence (DNA): TGTGCCGGCAAACGGGCGGCGGGGAGCTCCTACAATGAGCAGTTCTTC. It encodes CAGKRAAGSSYNEQFF. The full variable domain, rest sourced from reference TRBV7-9 and TRBJ2-1, is DTGVSQNPRHKITKRGQNVTFRCDPISEHNRLYWYRQTLGQGPEFLTYFQNEAQLEKSRLLSDRFSAERPKGSFSTLEIQRTEQGDSAMYLCAGKRAAGSSYNEQFFGPGTRLTVL.

This clone was detected only once. The chain recombines TRBV6-5 with TRBJ1-2; 7 bases are a match to TRBD1. This CDR3 region has 12 residues. Germline values: CDR1 MNHEY, CDR2 SVGAGI. With V trimmed by 7 bases and J by 10 bases, 9 bases remained unmatched. The chain's CDR3 is CASKIRQGDYTF. In nucleotides, the CDR3 is TGTGCCAGCAAGATACGACAGGGTGACTACACCTTC.